The source of this TCR beta chain is a study of CDR3 diversity in severe acne. This CDR3 is 15 amino acids long. Per germline, CDR1 LGHNA and CDR2 YNFKEQ. Between the trimmed V and J ends, which lost 2 bases and 9 bases, there was a span of 17 bases. TCRdb fed the PCR reads into MiXCR, producing one record per CDR3 protein. Of about 90,000 distinct CDR3 sequences in the sample, under 55% were seen once. This clonotype was counted at least ten times. The chain couples TRBV4-2 to TRBJ2-1; the D gene is possibly TRBD1 (5 bases). This receptor was taken from a male donor with severe acne vulgaris. The sequenced sample consisted of blood. CDR3 region: CASSQQDSAQREQFF. Here the CDR3 DNA reads TGTGCCAGCAGCCAACAAGACAGCGCTCAACGTGAGCAGTTCTTC.